The source of this T cell receptor (beta chain) is a study of T cell changes during pregnancy in multiple sclerosis. TCRdb keeps only in-frame clones here, not all; method: immunoSEQ multiplex PCR. The sample lists around 84,000 clones, 90% to 95% occurring once. Trimming at V came to 3 bases and at J to 6 bases, leaving 5 bases not matched to a gene. Per germline, CDR1 SNHLY and CDR2 FYNNEI. This CDR3 has 15 residues. Material: peripheral blood, obtained in the second trimester of pregnancy. The TCR originated in a female donor in good health, enrolled as a control in a pregnancy study. This chain connects TRBV2 to TRBJ2-1; 10 nucleotides match TRBD1. The CDR3 protein is CASSDDRGLSNEQFF. The CDR3 DNA follows: TGTGCCAGCAGTGACGACAGGGGGCTTAGCAATGAGCAGTTCTTC.